This is a list of T cell receptor beta chains from one sample in a study of blood T cell repertoires in COVID-19. Repertoires were generated with immunoSEQ multiplex PCR, while TCRdb's copy carries only in-frame clones and drops some. The data hold about 170,000 clones, with over 80% observed a single time. The sequencing input was PBMCs or T cells enriched from blood (not recorded which). Receptors were obtained from a woman aged 50 to 60 who had recovered from COVID-19. Both conserved end residues are part of each CDR3. A D gene is named only where the DNA matches it firmly. A row's size may be missing; if present it is once, few, many or a size class.

>TRBJ1-1|-|TRBV6-1|-
TGTGCCAGCAGTGAAATTGGTCAGATTCTCAACACTGAAGCTTTCTTT
CASSEIGQILNTEAFF
>TRBJ1-3|TRBD1|TRBV5-1|-
TGCGCCAGCAGTACTACAGGGGGTGGAAACACCATATATTTT
CASSTTGGGNTIYF
>TRBJ2-1|-|TRBV5-1|-
TGCGCCAGCAGCGTTGTACTGGTCGGGTACAATGAGCAGTTCTTC
CASSVVLVGYNEQFF
>TRBJ1-1|-|TRBV7-2|-
TGTGCCAGCAGCCCTAGAGTTGGAGGTGCCACTGAAGCTTTCTTT
CASSPRVGGATEAFF
>TRBJ1-3|TRBD1|TRBV27|once
TGTGCCAGCAGTTTAGGAGGGGGCTCCGGAAACACCATATATTTT
CASSLGGGSGNTIYF
>TRBJ2-5|-|TRBV18|-
TGTGCCAGCTCACCGGACACCATCAAAGAGACCCAGTACTTC
CASSPDTIKETQYF
>TRBJ2-3|TRBD2|TRBV14|-
TGTGCCAGCAGACTCGGGACTAGCGGTACAGATACGCAGTATTTT
CASRLGTSGTDTQYF
>TRBJ2-5|TRBD2|TRBV7-3|-
TGTGCCAGCAGCTTTTTAGCGGGACGCCAAGAGACCCAGTACTTC
CASSFLAGRQETQYF
>TRBJ1-2|-|TRBV11-2|-
TGTGCCAGCAGCTCAAATCCGGGAGGGCTTTATGGCTACACCTTC
CASSSNPGGLYGYTF
>TRBJ2-2|TRBD1|TRBV28|-
TGTGCCAGCGGGACAGTAGGGCTGTTTTTT
CASGTVGLFF
>TRBJ1-1|-|TRBV14|-
TGTGCCAGCAGCCTCGGGCGGAGGGCTTTCTTT
CASSLGRRAFF
>TRBJ1-1|-|TRBV6-4|-
TGTGCCAGCAGTGACCTTCCGAACACTGAAGCTTTCTTT
CASSDLPNTEAFF
>TRBJ2-1|-|TRBV12-3/TRBV12-4|-
TGTGCCAGCAGTTCGGGACTCCTCCAGTTCTTC
CASSSGLLQFF
>TRBJ1-1|-|TRBV7-8|-
TGTGCCAGCAGCTTAGCGCAGGGGTGGGTCGCTGAAGCTTTCTTT
CASSLAQGWVAEAFF
>TRBJ2-5|-|TRBV7-2|-
TGTGCCAGCAGCTTAGCCGTCAGGATCGGTGAAGAGACCCAGTACTTC
CASSLAVRIGEETQYF
>TRBJ1-2|-|TRBV30|-
TGTGCCTGGAGCAACCCGGCGGGGTATGGCTACACCTTC
CAWSNPAGYGYTF
>TRBJ1-2|-|TRBV28|-
TGTGCCAGCAGTTTGGAGGGAAGGGCTAACTATGGCTACACCTTC
CASSLEGRANYGYTF
>TRBJ2-6|-|TRBV18|-
TGTGCCAGCTCACCAGCCTGGAACAGCTTCCCCATCTCTGGGGCCAACGTCCTGACTTTC
CASSPAWNSFPISGANVLTF
>TRBJ2-3|-|TRBV6-6|-
TGTGCCAGCAGTTACTCGGGGCCAGATACGCAGTATTTT
CASSYSGPDTQYF
>TRBJ1-5|-|TRBV7-2|-
TGTGCCAGCGCTTGGGGCAGTAAGAATCAGCCCCAGCATTTT
CASAWGSKNQPQHF
>TRBJ2-2|-|TRBV6-2/TRBV6-3|many
TGTGCCAGCAGCCTCCGGGACACCGGGGAGCTGTTTTTT
CASSLRDTGELFF
>TRBJ1-3|TRBD1|TRBV6-6|many
TGTGCCAGCAGTCCCTCACAGGGGCGCCTCTCTGGAAACACCATATATTTT
CASSPSQGRLSGNTIYF